A selection of T cell receptor beta chains follows, all from one sample in a study of T cell repertoires in cytomegalovirus infection. TCRdb re-called the reads through MiXCR, storing one row per CDR3 protein. The sample contains 200,000 to 300,000 distinct CDR3 sequences, around 6.6% of which appear only once. Sequencing was done on a sample of PBMCs. These receptors were obtained from a human donor in good health (CMV status not recorded). Some clones in this sample may be carry-over from other donors' samples. Both conserved end residues are part of each CDR3. D genes are given only for firm matches. The size of a clone is reported for some rows only, either as once, few or many, or as a class for expanded clones.

D	V	size	J	DNA	CDR3
NA	TRBV7-2	many	TRBJ1-1	TGTGCCAGCAGAAGTAAAGGGATCACTGAAGCTTTCTTT	CASRSKGITEAFF
TRBD1	TRBV7-2	many	TRBJ2-3	TGTGCCAGCAGCTCGACAGGGGGCTCAGATACGCAGTATTTT	CASSSTGGSDTQYF
TRBD1	TRBV29-1	few	TRBJ2-3	TGCAGCGTGGACAGGGGGCAGCCAGATACGCAGTATTTT	CSVDRGQPDTQYF
TRBD2	TRBV5-1	once	TRBJ2-7	TGCGCCAGCATCGGACTAGGGAACGAGCAGTACTTC	CASIGLGNEQYF
NA	TRBV12-3/TRBV12-4	many	TRBJ2-1	TGTGCCAGCACCGTCTCCAATGAGCAGTTCTTC	CASTVSNEQFF
NA	TRBV2	many	TRBJ2-3	TGTGCCAGCGATAGGGCGGGAGATACGCAGTATTTT	CASDRAGDTQYF
NA	TRBV6-5	many	TRBJ2-6	TGTGCCAGCAGTTACTCAGAGTTCTTCTCTGGGGCCAACGTCCTGACTTTC	CASSYSEFFSGANVLTF
TRBD1	TRBV2	many	TRBJ1-2	TGTGCCAGGCGGGACAGGAACTCCTATGGCTACACCTTC	CARRDRNSYGYTF
TRBD1	TRBV14	many	TRBJ2-7	TGTGCCAGCAGCCATATTGGACAGGGGGCTTTCGAGCAGTACTTC	CASSHIGQGAFEQYF
NA	TRBV5-1	NA	TRBJ2-7	TGCGCCAGCAGAACCTTCATAGGGAAATCCGGGACAACGGAGGGGGAGCAGTACTTC	CASRTFIGKSGTTEGEQYF